This T cell receptor beta chain was identified in a study of shared clonotypes between healthy human individuals. Study results and limitations: The researchers took only blood, and tissue repertoires probably look different. On the whole, naive subsets had larger estimated richness than memory subsets had.

Investigators spread the genomic DNA of each subset evenly over several immunoSEQ plates. The assay was immunoSEQ multiplex PCR, and TCRdb's table has in-frame clones only and misses some. The sample contains 2 million to 2.5 million clones, about nine tenths of which appear only once. As regards this clone: The target antigen is unknown.

V was clipped by 1 base and J by 8 bases, with 8 bases between them. This CDR3 is 12 amino acids long. Germline loops: CDR1 SEHNR, CDR2 FQNEAQ (reference sequence). This sequence joins TRBV7-9 and TRBJ1-1; D remains ambiguous. The sequenced sample was naive CD4+ T cells from PBMCs. This sample's subset: CD45RA+ positively selected. This sequence originates from a young man in good health. Some clones in this sample may be carry-over from other donors' samples. The CDR3 protein is CASSLGRLEAFF. DNA of the CDR3: TGTGCCAGCAGCTTAGGTCGGCTCGAAGCTTTCTTT.